This T cell receptor beta chain originates from a study of blood T cells in healthy people across ages. About this clonotype: Antigen: not known. An end of the junction does not agree with germline; a read error may underlie this.

With a J-beta primer mix and a sample-barcoded 5' primer, a second PCR ran roughly 6 to 11 cycles. Per sample, CDR3-containing paired-end reads numbered at least 3 million. MiXCR was run by TCRdb on the 5' RACE reads, yielding one entry per CDR3 protein. Here the sample spans around 800,000 distinct CDR3 sequences, under 30% being singletons. The length of the CDR3 is 16 residues. Germline loops: CDR1 LNHNV, CDR2 YYDKDF (reference sequence). Study-level findings and limits: Naive CD4+ cells and diversity were both higher in long-lived donors than in aged donors. Changes in expanded clonotypes were possibly confounded, as the CMV status of donors was unknown.

These data are also associated with another study on T cells of mothers and their children.

This TCR derives from a boy aged 5-17 years in good health. Input material: blood. This chain links TRBV15 with TRBJ1-4, with a tentative D call TRBD1 (6 bases). CDR3 region: CATSRDRTATNAKLFF. The DNA of the CDR3 is TGTGCCACCAGCAGAGATCGGACAGCAACTAATGCAAAACTGTTTTTT.